Listed below are T cell receptor beta chains from one sample, sequenced in a study of blood T cell repertoires in COVID-19. TCRdb keeps only in-frame clones here, not all; method: immunoSEQ multiplex PCR. The sample consists of around 160,000 clones, almost 85% of them appearing once. Sequencing used PBMCs or T cells enriched from blood (not recorded which). These receptors all come from a man aged 45-65 years who had recovered from COVID-19. Both conserved end residues are trimmed from each CDR3. Fields, in order: V gene, CDR3 protein.

TRBV5-1,ASRGEDRGNYGYT
TRBV9,ASSVTGAYSPLH
TRBV6-5,ASSFDRGNSPLH
TRBV9,ASSVGGGTYEQY
TRBV5-6,ASSWGDRGPDTQY
TRBV18,ASSPLFSPEGTDTQY
TRBV19,ASTVGALFTDTQY
TRBV29-1,SVESRGDGDYEQY
TRBV7-3,ASSSTSGTQY
TRBV5-4,ATQIGGRGTDTQY
TRBV27,ASSPRLAGVGETQY
TRBV11-2,ASSQGLAGETQY
TRBV29-1,SVEGTGGFAF
TRBV16,ASSRTSGSTDTQY
TRBV19,ASSSQGDRFGYT
TRBV7-2,ASSLVSGGETQY
TRBV2,ASSSQGAGNQPQH
TRBV7-2,ASSPVWQGQETQY
TRBV19,ASRKSGGRGVDTQY
TRBV29-1,SVGQGGTDTQY
TRBV5-1,ASSLLSGSYEQY
TRBV27,ASSSLLAGTYNEQF
TRBV28,ALQSGRAGEQY
TRBV6-5,ASRPTLRSPLH
TRBV4-2,ASSQSDVGQGSQPQH
TRBV29-1,SVGPGNYEQY
TRBV24-1,ATSDPTSTGEAYGYT
TRBV10-3,AIKTDRGYNEQF
TRBV5-1,ASSLSGKNEKLF
TRBV19,ASSIEGHLFYEQY
TRBV10-3,AISARAGGTNTEAF
TRBV6-5,ASSYLGDYEQY
TRBV5-1,ASSLAGGGSYGYT
TRBV14,ASRGLASTDTQY
TRBV11-2,ASREEGARNSPLH
TRBV2,ASSGTSGRGGSEQF
TRBV7-9,ASSLTGAHSPLH
TRBV6-5,ASRTEFFSPLH
TRBV30,AWRAGLANTGELF
TRBV6-5,ASRTSGGARDTQY
TRBV19,ASSLQTGAHTEAF
TRBV6-5,ASSYSRGPYEQY
TRBV6-5,ASRDRVREQY
TRBV18,ASSPTIRQTGKGLRVDEQF
TRBV10-3,AISSGYPNEKLF
TRBV5-1,ASSFGGHEKLF
TRBV14,ASSQRGLYGYT
TRBV18,ASSPETVPGNTIY
TRBV7-3,ASGTGDEKLF
TRBV19,ASSANLRVNYGYT
TRBV5-5,ASSLGGGYSGNTIY
TRBV6-5,ASNRGGELF
TRBV7-2,ASSPATKKTGYT
TRBV15,ATSRDRGERETQY
TRBV18,ASSPLPGTSGSNTSYEQY